One sample yielded the 19 T cell receptor beta chains listed below, sequenced in a study of T-cell reconstitution after alpha-beta-depleted transplantation in children. Preparing the TCRbeta library involved the use of unique molecular identifiers. TCRdb redid the calling of the PCR reads with MiXCR, one entry per CDR3 protein. This repertoire shows some 260,000 distinct CDR3 sequences, 24% found once; its top ten account for around 4.8%. The sample here was PBMCs, mostly from graft donor cells, taken 360 days after TCRalphabeta/CD19-depleted stem cell transplant. The source is a female patient aged 2 to 10 who had a stem cell transplant for congenital amegakaryocytic thrombocytopenia, so the T cells may come from the graft donor.

The chain carries TRBV20-1 and TRBJ2-5; no firm D call. The CDR3 loop spans 15 amino acids. Germline V gene sequence: CDR1 DFQATT, CDR2 SNEGSKA (reference sequence). V shed 0 bases and J shed 1 base, with 12 bases lying between them. Written as DNA, the CDR3 is TGCAGTGCTAGAGATATGGCGTGGCTCCAAGAGACCCAGTACTTC. The encoded protein is CSARDMAWLQETQYF.

This clonotype was counted ten times or more. The chain has TRBV29-1 and TRBJ2-3; D uncertain. This CDR3 region has 12 residues. Germline CDR1 and CDR2: SQVTM and ANQGSEA. Trimming pared 4 bases from V and 2 bases from J, leaving 7 bases between. The CDR3 here is CSVAEHTDTQYF. Here the CDR3 DNA reads TGCAGCGTTGCCGAACACACAGATACGCAGTATTTT.

J is TRBJ1-2 and V is TRBV7-9, with D perhaps matching TRBD1 (6 bases). The V gene lost 5 bases and the J gene lost 5 bases, with 12 bases spanning the gap. The CDR3 is 13 residues long. CDR1 is SEHNR, CDR2 FQNEAQ, per germline (reference sequence). The CDR3 nucleotides read TGTGCCAGCAGCAAGGCAGGGGAATATGGCTACACCTTC. Translating gives CASSKAGEYGYTF.

The table lists this clonotype with a few counts. The gene calls are TRBV7-9 and TRBJ2-1; TRBD2 matches 12 bases. The CDR3 length is 17 residues. J lost 4 bases, V lost 4 bases, and 8 bases had no gene match. Germline loops: CDR1 SEHNR, CDR2 FQNEAQ (reference sequence). This CDR3 is CASSSITSGGIYNEQFF. In DNA form, the CDR3 reads TGTGCCAGCAGCTCTATCACTAGCGGGGGGATTTACAATGAGCAGTTCTTC. Based on the CDR3 plus reference TRBV7-9 and TRBJ2-1, the full variable domain is DTGVSQNPRHKITKRGQNVTFRCDPISEHNRLYWYRQTLGQGPEFLTYFQNEAQLEKSRLLSDRFSAERPKGSFSTLEIQRTEQGDSAMYLCASSSITSGGIYNEQFFGPGTRLTVL.

This chain connects TRBV2 to TRBJ1-5; D remains unclear. CDR1 and CDR2 from the germline V gene are SNHLY and FYNNEI. This CDR3 is built from 13 residues. Between the trimmed V and J ends, which lost 7 bases and 0 bases, there was a span of 7 bases. CDR3 region: CASKKDSNQPQHF. As DNA, the CDR3 is TGTGCCAGCAAGAAGGATAGCAATCAGCCCCAGCATTTT. The whole variable domain, filled in from reference TRBV2 and TRBJ1-5, reads EPEVTQTPSHQVTQMGQEVILRCVPISNHLYFYWYRQILGQKVEFLVSFYNNEISEKSEIFDDQFSVERPDGSNFTLKIRSTKLEDSAMYFCASKKDSNQPQHFGDGTRLSIL.

A note on this clonotype: A much larger clonotype is one base distant, so this may be a read error. CDR3 nucleotides: TGCGCCAGCAGGTTGGGGGTGAACACTGAAGCTTTCTTT. This translates into CASRLGVNTEAFF. This chain uses TRBV5-1 with TRBJ1-1, with D possibly TRBD1 on 5 matching bases. The CDR3 extends over 13 amino acids. From germline, CDR1 is SGHRS and CDR2 YFSETQ.

The rearrangement uses TRBV11-1 and TRBJ2-4, with 11 bases fitting TRBD1. CDR1 and CDR2 from the germline V gene are SGHAT and FQDESV (reference sequence). V shed 5 bases and J 1 base; nucleotides not matched to a gene: 10. This CDR3 is built from 18 residues. CDR3: CASSPDRGLFSAKNIQYF. CDR3 coding DNA: TGTGCCAGCAGCCCGGACAGGGGGCTGTTCAGTGCCAAAAACATTCAGTACTTC.

The chain recombines TRBV28 with TRBJ2-1; 10 bases are shared with TRBD2. J gave up 3 bases and V 4 bases, and 12 bases lay outside the gene matches. Germline lookup yields CDR1 MDHEN and CDR2 SYDVKM. The CDR3 consists of 18 residues. The CDR3 protein is CASSSPNLAGEDYNEQFF. The CDR3 DNA sequence: TGTGCCAGCAGTTCCCCTAACCTAGCGGGAGAGGACTACAATGAGCAGTTCTTC.

This clonotype was observed a handful of times. The rearrangement joins TRBV5-1 to TRBJ2-3; D perhaps matches TRBD2 (6 bases). CDR1 is SGHRS and CDR2 is YFSETQ in the germline V gene. V lost 4 bases and J 3 bases, leaving 15 bases between the germline ends. This CDR3 comprises 15 residues. The CDR3 bases are TGCGCCAGCAGCGGTAGCGGAACTGGGACAGATACGCAGTATTTT. Protein: CASSGSGTGTDTQYF. The full variable domain, rest sourced from reference TRBV5-1 and TRBJ2-3, is KAGVTQTPRYLIKTRGQQVTLSCSPISGHRSVSWYQQTPGQGLQFLFEYFSETQRNKGNFPGRFSGRQFSNSRSEMNVSTLELGDSALYLCASSGSGTGTDTQYFGPGTRLTVL.

The V call is TRBV12-3 or TRBV12-4, the J call TRBJ2-7; 9 bases map to TRBD2. The CDR3 contains 14 residues. J was trimmed by 5 bases and V by 6 bases; bases with no gene match: 8. CDR3 residues: CASRKRGAIHEQYF. The CDR3, as DNA: TGTGCCAGCAGGAAGCGGGGGGCAATTCACGAGCAGTACTTC.

With regard to this clonotype: Being one base from a much bigger clone, this may be a read error. This chain joins TRBV5-1 and TRBJ2-2, with 7 bases lining up with TRBD1. The length of the CDR3 is 16 residues. The germline gives CDR1 SGHRS, CDR2 YFSETQ. CDR3 residues: CANSSKQGIGTGELFF. In DNA form, the CDR3 reads TGCGCCAACAGCTCGAAACAGGGGATCGGCACCGGGGAGCTGTTTTTT.

V and J are TRBV5-1 and TRBJ1-1; D unclear. The V gene's germline CDR1 is SGHRS and CDR2 YFSETQ. Trimming removed 4 bases at V and 3 bases at J, with 10 bases between. The CDR3 is 13 residues long. This CDR3 reads CASSALIDTEAFF. The CDR3 nucleotides read TGCGCCAGCAGCGCCCTCATAGACACTGAAGCTTTCTTT.

This chain links TRBV4-2 with TRBJ1-2; 9 bases are shared with TRBD1. The trim removed 1 base at V and 4 bases at J, leaving 10 bases unmatched. Germline CDR1 LGHNA, CDR2 YNFKEQ. CDR3 length: 17 amino acids. Here the CDR3 reads CASSQGTGDWGIYGYTF. CDR3 nucleotide sequence: TGTGCCAGCAGCCAAGGGACAGGGGATTGGGGTATCTATGGCTACACCTTC.

This clonotype was counted a single time. The rearrangement links TRBV20-1 to TRBJ2-2; a possible D gene is TRBD1 (6 bases). This CDR3 region has 13 residues. Germline V lookup: CDR1 DFQATT, CDR2 SNEGSKA (reference sequence). Here the CDR3 reads CSLGTPNTGELFF. The CDR3 region has the DNA TGCAGCTTAGGGACACCGAACACCGGGGAGCTGTTTTTT.

This clonotype was counted a few times. The genes are TRBV20-1 and TRBJ2-7, with D unclear. The V gene's germline CDR1 is DFQATT and CDR2 SNEGSKA (reference sequence). The CDR3 length is 12 residues. Trimming cost V 7 bases and J 3 bases, with 13 bases left between them. The CDR3 spells CSVGNEVYEQYF. The CDR3 nucleotides are TGCAGTGTGGGCAACGAGGTCTACGAGCAGTACTTC.

Only a few counts were recorded for this clonotype. This sequence joins TRBV4-2 and TRBJ1-1; 7 positions match TRBD1. V was pared by 4 bases and J by 3 bases, with 5 bases of the junction left unmatched. Germline CDR1 LGHNA, CDR2 YNFKEQ. The CDR3 spans 14 residues. The CDR3 DNA reads TGTGCCAGCAGCCCACTAACAGGGGACACTGAAGCTTTCTTT. This sequence encodes CASSPLTGDTEAFF.

The rearrangement joins TRBV15 to TRBJ2-1; 9 bases align to TRBD2. CDR1 and CDR2 from the germline V gene are LNHNV and YYDKDF (reference sequence). The J segment lost 10 bases and the V segment lost 1 base, leaving 11 bases of the junction unmatched. The CDR3 is 16 residues long. CDR3 nucleotides: TGTGCCACCAGCAGAGGAGGGGGCTTGAGCGGGGGGGAGCAGTTCTTC. This gives the protein CATSRGGGLSGGEQFF.

The sample holds many counts of this clonotype. The CDR3 sequence is CSARKAYENTEAFF. As DNA, the CDR3 is TGCAGTGCTAGAAAGGCCTACGAGAACACTGAAGCTTTCTTT. The chain has TRBV20-1 and TRBJ1-1; D remains ambiguous. CDR1 is DFQATT and CDR2 is SNEGSKA in the germline V gene (reference sequence). V lost 2 bases, J lost 1 base, and 11 bases lay in between. The CDR3 is 14 residues long.

The sample holds many counts of this clonotype. This sequence joins TRBV5-4 and TRBJ2-7; D possibly uses TRBD1 or TRBD2 (6 bases each). From germline, CDR1 is SGHNT and CDR2 YYREEE (reference sequence). The CDR3 is 16 amino acids. The germline V and J ends were trimmed by 2 bases and 7 bases, with 22 bases remaining between them. The CDR3 nucleotides read TGTGCCAGCAGCTTTCCGCGGGACACCGGATTAGTTGAGCAGTACTTC. The encoded protein is CASSFPRDTGLVEQYF.